This paragraph covers one T cell receptor beta chain sequence. Germline-derived CDR1 and CDR2 are MRHNA and SNTAGT. The CDR3 is 15 amino acids. Trimming removed 4 bases from V and 5 bases from J, with 15 bases in between. The sample comes from a study of T cell changes during pregnancy in multiple sclerosis. Produced via immunoSEQ multiplex PCR; TCRdb's table is partial and in-frame only. The sample has fewer than 100,000 clones, approximately 90% seen once. This sequence joins TRBV6-4 and TRBJ2-1; D possibly corresponds to TRBD2 (7 bases). The source material was peripheral blood, sampled before pregnancy. This TCR came from a female donor with multiple sclerosis, enrolled in a pregnancy study. CDR3 region: CASSASGGGHNEQFF. The CDR3 coding sequence is TGTGCCAGCAGTGCATCTGGCGGGGGCCACAATGAGCAGTTCTTC.